This T cell receptor (beta chain) originates from a study of blood T cell repertoires in COVID-19. Libraries were prepared by immunoSEQ multiplex PCR; TCRdb keeps only in-frame clonotypes and omits some of them. This table has 200,000 to 250,000 clones, roughly nine tenths appearing once. V gave up 5 bases and J gave up 4 bases; unmatched junction bases: 11. Germline CDR1 SGHTA, CDR2 FQGNSA. The CDR3 sequence is 16 residues long. The sequencing input was PBMCs or T cells enriched from blood (not recorded which). The chain recombines TRBV7-2 with TRBJ1-3, with 7 bases fitting TRBD1. The sequence was collected from a woman in her twenties or thirties who had recovered from COVID-19. CDR3: CASSRRRTGAGNTIYF. CDR3 coding DNA: TGTGCCAGCAGCCGCCGTAGGACAGGCGCCGGAAACACCATATATTTT.